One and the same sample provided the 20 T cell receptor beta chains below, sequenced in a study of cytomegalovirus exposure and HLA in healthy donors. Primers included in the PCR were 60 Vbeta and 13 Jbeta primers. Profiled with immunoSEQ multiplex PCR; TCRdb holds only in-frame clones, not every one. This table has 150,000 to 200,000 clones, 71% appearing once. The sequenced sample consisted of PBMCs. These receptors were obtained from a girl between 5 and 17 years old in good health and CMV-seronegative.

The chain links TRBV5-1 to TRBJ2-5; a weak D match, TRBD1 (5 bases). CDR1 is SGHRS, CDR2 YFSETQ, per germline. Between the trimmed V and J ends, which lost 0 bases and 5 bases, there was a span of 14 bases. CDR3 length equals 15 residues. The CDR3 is CASSLVPGARETQYF. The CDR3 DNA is TGCGCCAGCAGCTTGGTTCCTGGGGCGCGGGAGACCCAGTACTTC.

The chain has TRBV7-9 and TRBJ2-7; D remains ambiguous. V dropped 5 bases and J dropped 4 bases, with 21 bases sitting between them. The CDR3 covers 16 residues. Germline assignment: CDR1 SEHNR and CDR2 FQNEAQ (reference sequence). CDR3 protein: CASSASERPLDYEQYF. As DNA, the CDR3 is TGTGCCAGCAGCGCCTCAGAGCGCCCTCTCGATTACGAGCAGTACTTC.

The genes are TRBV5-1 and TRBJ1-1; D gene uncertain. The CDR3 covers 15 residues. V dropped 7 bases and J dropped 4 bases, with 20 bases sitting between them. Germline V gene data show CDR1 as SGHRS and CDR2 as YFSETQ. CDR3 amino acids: CASSLRGSRGTEAFF. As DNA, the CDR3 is TGCGCCAGCTCCCTCCGCGGGTCGCGGGGCACTGAAGCTTTCTTT.

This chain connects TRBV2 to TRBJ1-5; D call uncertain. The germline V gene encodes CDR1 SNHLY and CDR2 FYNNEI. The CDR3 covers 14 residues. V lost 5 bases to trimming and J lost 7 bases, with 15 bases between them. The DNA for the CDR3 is TGTGCCAGCAGTCTGGAGGGCAGCGGGCAGCCCCAGCATTTT. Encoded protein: CASSLEGSGQPQHF.

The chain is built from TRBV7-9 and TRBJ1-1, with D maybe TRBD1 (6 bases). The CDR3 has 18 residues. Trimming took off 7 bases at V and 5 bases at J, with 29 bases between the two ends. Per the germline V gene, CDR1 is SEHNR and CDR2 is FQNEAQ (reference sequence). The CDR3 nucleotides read TGTGCCAGCACCGACCCAGGAGTACCTAGGGGGAGTAGTACTGAAGCTTTCTTT. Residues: CASTDPGVPRGSSTEAFF.

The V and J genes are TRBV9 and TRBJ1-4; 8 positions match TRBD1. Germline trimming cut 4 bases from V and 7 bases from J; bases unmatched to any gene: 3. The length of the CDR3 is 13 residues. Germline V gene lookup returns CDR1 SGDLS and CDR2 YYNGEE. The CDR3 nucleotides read TGTGCCAGCAGCCCCGGACAGGGTGAAAAACTGTTTTTT. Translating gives CASSPGQGEKLFF. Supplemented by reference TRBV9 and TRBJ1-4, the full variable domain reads DSGVTQTPKHLITATGQRVTLRCSPRSGDLSVYWYQQSLDQGLQFLIQYYNGEERAKGNILERFSAQQFPDLHSELNLSSLELGDSALYFCASSPGQGEKLFFGSGTQLSVL.

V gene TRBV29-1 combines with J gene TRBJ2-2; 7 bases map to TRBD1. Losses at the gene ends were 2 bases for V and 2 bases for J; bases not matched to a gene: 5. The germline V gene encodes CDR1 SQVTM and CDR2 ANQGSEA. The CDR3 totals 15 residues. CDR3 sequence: CSVELGDRNTGELFF. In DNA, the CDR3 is TGCAGCGTTGAACTGGGGGACAGAAACACCGGGGAGCTGTTTTTT.

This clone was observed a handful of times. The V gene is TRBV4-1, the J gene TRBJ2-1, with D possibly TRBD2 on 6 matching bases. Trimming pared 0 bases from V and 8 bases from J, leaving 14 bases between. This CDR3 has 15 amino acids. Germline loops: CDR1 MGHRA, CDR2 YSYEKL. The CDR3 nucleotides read TGCGCCAGCAGCCAAGAGGGACTCCCGGCACATGAGCAGTTCTTC. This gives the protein CASSQEGLPAHEQFF.

This CDR3 is CASSYSGSRDTQYF. As DNA, the CDR3 is TGTGCCAGCAGTTATAGCGGGTCCAGGGATACGCAGTATTTT. This chain connects TRBV27 to TRBJ2-3, with 7 bases aligning to TRBD2. V gave up 4 bases and J gave up 6 bases; unmatched junction bases: 7. Germline-derived CDR1 and CDR2 are MNHEY and SMNVEV (reference sequence). This CDR3 has 14 amino acids.

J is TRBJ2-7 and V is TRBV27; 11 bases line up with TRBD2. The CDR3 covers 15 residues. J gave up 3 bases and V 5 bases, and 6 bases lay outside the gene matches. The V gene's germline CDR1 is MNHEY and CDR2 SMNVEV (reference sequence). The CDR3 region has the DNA TGTGCCAGCAGTATACTAGCGGGGGCCTTCTACGAGCAGTACTTC. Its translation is CASSILAGAFYEQYF.

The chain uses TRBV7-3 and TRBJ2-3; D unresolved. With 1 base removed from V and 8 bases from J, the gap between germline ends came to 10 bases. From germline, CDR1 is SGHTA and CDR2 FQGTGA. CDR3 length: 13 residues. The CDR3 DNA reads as TGTGCCAGCAGCTTAATCAGGCCGGCTACGCAGTATTTT. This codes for CASSLIRPATQYF.

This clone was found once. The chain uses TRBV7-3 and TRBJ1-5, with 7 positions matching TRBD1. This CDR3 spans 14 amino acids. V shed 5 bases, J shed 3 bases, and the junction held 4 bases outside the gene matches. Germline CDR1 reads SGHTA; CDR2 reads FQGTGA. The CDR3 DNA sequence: TGTGCCAGCAGCCGACAGGGCGTCAATCAGCCCCAGCATTTT. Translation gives CASSRQGVNQPQHF.

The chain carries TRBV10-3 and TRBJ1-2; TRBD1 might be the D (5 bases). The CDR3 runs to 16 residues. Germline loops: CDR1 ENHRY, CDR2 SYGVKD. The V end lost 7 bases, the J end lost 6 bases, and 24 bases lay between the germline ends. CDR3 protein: CAINAGASAGLHGYTF. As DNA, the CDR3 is TGTGCCATCAACGCTGGGGCCTCGGCAGGGCTTCATGGCTACACCTTC.

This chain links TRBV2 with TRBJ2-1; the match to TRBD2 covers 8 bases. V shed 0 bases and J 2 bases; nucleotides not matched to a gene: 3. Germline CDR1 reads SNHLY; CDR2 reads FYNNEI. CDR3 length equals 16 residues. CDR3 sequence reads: CASSEAPGGPYNEQFF. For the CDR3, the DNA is TGTGCCAGCAGTGAAGCGCCGGGGGGGCCCTACAATGAGCAGTTCTTC.

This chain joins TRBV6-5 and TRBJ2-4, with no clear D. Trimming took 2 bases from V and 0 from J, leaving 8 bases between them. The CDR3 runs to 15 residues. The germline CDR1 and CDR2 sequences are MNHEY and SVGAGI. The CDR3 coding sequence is TGTGCCAGCAGTTACGGGCCACTAGCCAAAAACATTCAGTACTTC. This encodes CASSYGPLAKNIQYF.

CDR3: CASSEYAGKGYTF. The CDR3 DNA reads as TGTGCCAGCAGTGAATACGCGGGGAAAGGCTACACCTTC. This chain joins TRBV25-1 and TRBJ1-2; no reliable D call. V lost 0 bases and J 8 bases, leaving 10 bases between the germline ends. The CDR3 sequence is 13 residues long. Germline CDR1 and CDR2: MGHDK and SYGVNS.

The CDR3: CASSPVVAGEAFF. The DNA of the CDR3 is TGTGCCAGCTCACCAGTAGTCGCGGGTGAAGCTTTCTTT. The gene calls are TRBV18 and TRBJ1-1; D unresolved. The CDR3 has 13 amino acids. Germline V gene sequence: CDR1 KGHSH, CDR2 LQKENI. The V end lost 2 bases, the J end lost 7 bases, and 11 bases lay between the germline ends.

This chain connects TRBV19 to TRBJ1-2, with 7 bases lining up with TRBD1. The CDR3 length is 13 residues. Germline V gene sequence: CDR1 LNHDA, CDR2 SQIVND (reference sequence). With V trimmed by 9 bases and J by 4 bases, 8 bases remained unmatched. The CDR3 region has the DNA TGTGCCAGCTTCCCCCAGGGGGTCTATGGCTACACCTTC. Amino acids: CASFPQGVYGYTF.

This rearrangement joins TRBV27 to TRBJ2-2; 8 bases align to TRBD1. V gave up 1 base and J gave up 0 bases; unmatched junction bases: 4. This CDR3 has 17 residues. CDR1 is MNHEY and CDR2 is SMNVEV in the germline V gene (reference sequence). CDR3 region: CASSLYSTGANTGELFF. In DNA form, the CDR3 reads TGTGCCAGCAGTTTATACTCGACAGGGGCGAACACCGGGGAGCTGTTTTTT.

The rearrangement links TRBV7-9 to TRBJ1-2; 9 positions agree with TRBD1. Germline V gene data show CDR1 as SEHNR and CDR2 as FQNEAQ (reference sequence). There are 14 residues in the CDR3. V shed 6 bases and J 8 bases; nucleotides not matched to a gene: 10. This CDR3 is CASRHPLDRGGYTF. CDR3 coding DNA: TGTGCCAGCAGACACCCCCTTGACAGGGGGGGCTACACCTTC.